A selection of T cell receptor beta chains follows, all from one sample in a study of cytomegalovirus exposure and HLA in healthy donors. The assay was immunoSEQ multiplex PCR, and TCRdb's table has in-frame clones only and misses some. There are around 170,000 clones in the sample; roughly 82% occur only once, and roughly 2.6% lies in the top ten. The source material was PBMCs. The receptors come from a woman between 45 and 65 years old in good health and CMV-seropositive. The CDR3 runs from the conserved cysteine through the conserved F or W. D genes are given only for firm matches. Rows give clone size only sometimes, using once, few, many, or a class for an expanded clone.

j_gene	v_gene	abundance	d_gene	CDR3nt	CDR3aa
TRBJ1-5	TRBV5-6	few	TRBD1	TGTGCCAGCAGCCTGGAGGGGGCGCAACAGCCCCAGCATTTT	CASSLEGAQQPQHF
TRBJ2-1	TRBV29-1	NA	NA	TGCAGCGTTGAAGTGGTCGGGGGGCCCTACAATGAGCAGTTCTTC	CSVEVVGGPYNEQFF
TRBJ1-1	TRBV6-1	few	NA	TGTGCCAGCAGTCTCTTGGCCGGGGACACTGAAGCTTTCTTT	CASSLLAGDTEAFF
TRBJ1-2	TRBV5-1	NA	TRBD1	TGCGCCAGCAGCCCGACGACAGGGGCATCTGGCTACACCTTC	CASSPTTGASGYTF
TRBJ1-5	TRBV5-6	NA	NA	TGTGCCAGCAGCTCCCTTAATCAGCCCCAGCATTTT	CASSSLNQPQHF
TRBJ2-7	TRBV6-5	few	NA	TGTGCCAGCAGACAGGGTTACGAGCAGTACTTC	CASRQGYEQYF
TRBJ2-2	TRBV7-2	once	TRBD1	TGTGCCAGCAACGTCCCGGGACAGGGCGCCCGGGAGCTGTTTTTT	CASNVPGQGARELFF
TRBJ1-2	TRBV4-2	NA	TRBD1	TGTGCCAGCAGCCAACCACAGGGGGCGTCGGGCTACACCTTC	CASSQPQGASGYTF
TRBJ1-2	TRBV9	NA	NA	TGTGCCAGCAGCGCCCGGGGTGGCTACACCTTC	CASSARGGYTF
TRBJ2-7	TRBV29-1	NA	NA	TGCAGCGTTGAAACAGCTAACTCCTACGAGCAGTACTTC	CSVETANSYEQYF
TRBJ2-1	TRBV7-9	NA	TRBD2	TGTGCCAGCAGCCCCGGGCTAGCGGGGAGCGATGAGCAGTTCTTC	CASSPGLAGSDEQFF
TRBJ1-6	TRBV7-9	NA	TRBD1	TGTGCCAGCAGCGTATCCGGGACAGGGAATTCACCCCTCCACTTT	CASSVSGTGNSPLHF
TRBJ2-2	TRBV5-1	NA	TRBD1	TGCGCCAGCAGCGCGGCTGGGGGGACAGGGACCGGGGAGCTGTTTTTT	CASSAAGGTGTGELFF
TRBJ1-5	TRBV15	few	NA	TGTGCCACCAGCAGAGAACAGATGAGCAATCAGCCCCAGCATTTT	CATSREQMSNQPQHF
TRBJ2-1	TRBV7-2	few	NA	TGTGCCAGCAGCTTAGGCAGCTACAATGAGCAGTTCTTC	CASSLGSYNEQFF
TRBJ2-7	TRBV11-2	NA	NA	TGTGCCAGCAGCTTAGAGGATAACAGGGTCGAGCAGTACTTC	CASSLEDNRVEQYF
TRBJ2-7	TRBV28	NA	NA	TGTGCCAGCAGTGCGGGCCCTGGGCAGGACGAGCAGTACTTC	CASSAGPGQDEQYF
TRBJ2-5	TRBV18	once	NA	TGTGCCAGCTCACCATCTCCGGTAGAGACCCAGTACTTC	CASSPSPVETQYF
TRBJ2-5	TRBV2	once	TRBD1	TGTGCCAGCAGTGGCTCAATGACAGGGGGCCAAGAGACCCAGTACTTC	CASSGSMTGGQETQYF
TRBJ2-5	TRBV25-1	NA	TRBD1	TGTGCCAGCAGTACTCAGGGGGTCTCACTGGAGACCCAGTACTTC	CASSTQGVSLETQYF
TRBJ2-4	TRBV5-1	NA	NA	TGCGCCAGCAGGGGACTCCTAGCCGGAAACATTCAGTACTTC	CASRGLLAGNIQYF
TRBJ1-1	TRBV6-1	NA	TRBD1	TGTGCCAGCAGCACCTATGAGACAGGGCGGGGTGAAGCTTTCTTT	CASSTYETGRGEAFF
TRBJ1-1	TRBV28	NA	NA	TGTGCCAGCATTTCAGGGGCGGAGAGCACTGAAGCTTTCTTT	CASISGAESTEAFF
TRBJ1-4	TRBV6-1	NA	NA	TGTGCCAGCTCGGGTACTAATGAAAAACTGTTTTTT	CASSGTNEKLFF
TRBJ1-1	TRBV5-5	NA	TRBD1	TGTGCCAGCAGCGAGTGGGACAGGGACTATATGAACACTGAAGCTTTCTTT	CASSEWDRDYMNTEAFF
TRBJ2-2	TRBV7-6	few	NA	TGTGCCAGCAGCTTAGAAGGTGGCAACAGTGGGACCGGGGAGCTGTTTTTT	CASSLEGGNSGTGELFF
TRBJ1-2	TRBV7-9	NA	TRBD1	TGTTCCAGCAGCTCATCGGACAGGGAAAATGGCTACACCTTC	CSSSSSDRENGYTF
TRBJ1-5	TRBV5-4	NA	NA	TGTGCCAGCAGCTCTGGGGCAGAGAATCAGCCCCAGCATTTT	CASSSGAENQPQHF
TRBJ2-4	TRBV4-3	NA	NA	TGCGCCAGCAGCCAAGACAGGGGGGTTAAAAACATTCAGTACTTC	CASSQDRGVKNIQYF
TRBJ1-6	TRBV6-1	NA	TRBD1	TGTGCCAGCAGCCAGGGGGTAAATTCACCCCTCCACTTT	CASSQGVNSPLHF
TRBJ2-7	TRBV4-3	NA	NA	TGCGCCAGCAGCCAAGATATCGGGTCAAGCTCCTACGAGCAGTACTTC	CASSQDIGSSSYEQYF
TRBJ2-7	TRBV7-8	NA	TRBD1	TGTGCCAGCAGCTCCGGACAGGGAAGATCCTACGAGCAGTACTTC	CASSSGQGRSYEQYF
TRBJ1-2	TRBV7-2	NA	NA	TGTGCCAGCAGCTCCAATCGGGGGGAATGGCATGGCTACACCTTC	CASSSNRGEWHGYTF
TRBJ2-7	TRBV9	NA	NA	TGTGCCAGCAGCGTATTCGAAGGAGGCTACGAGCAGTACTTC	CASSVFEGGYEQYF
TRBJ2-7	TRBV6-1	NA	TRBD1	TGTGCCAGCAGATCCGGGACAGGGGCCTACGAGCAGTACTTC	CASRSGTGAYEQYF
TRBJ2-5	TRBV4-2	NA	NA	TGTGCCAGCAGCCCAACTCTAGGGGCCGGGGAGACCCAGTACTTC	CASSPTLGAGETQYF
TRBJ1-1	TRBV10-1	NA	NA	TGCGCCAGCAGTGAGAGGGGGGGGACTGAAGCTTTCTTT	CASSERGGTEAFF
TRBJ2-5	TRBV5-6	few	NA	TGTGCCAGCAGCTTGGGGGGGCGGGGCGGGGGAAGAGAGACCCAGTACTTC	CASSLGGRGGGRETQYF
TRBJ2-7	TRBV4-2	NA	TRBD2	TGTGCCAGCAGCCATCCTAAGGAGGGCGGGGGGGCCTTCGGCTCCTACGAGCAGTACTTC	CASSHPKEGGGAFGSYEQYF
TRBJ2-5	TRBV6-5	few	NA	TGTGCCAGCAGTTACTCGCTACAGATACAAGAGACCCAGTACTTC	CASSYSLQIQETQYF
TRBJ1-1	TRBV25-1	NA	NA	TGTGCCAGCAGTGAGGCAGCTTATGGGGGGGCTTTCTTT	CASSEAAYGGAFF
TRBJ2-5	TRBV5-3	NA	NA	TGTGCCAGAAGCTTGGGTACGTCCAGCGCGGAGACCCAGTACTTC	CARSLGTSSAETQYF
TRBJ1-1	TRBV28	NA	TRBD1	TGTGCCAGCAGTTTATACAGGACAGGAATGAACACTGAAGCTTTCTTT	CASSLYRTGMNTEAFF
TRBJ2-2	TRBV7-6	NA	NA	TGTGCCAGCAGCTTAGATATGAACACCGGGGAGCTGTTTTTT	CASSLDMNTGELFF
TRBJ2-7	TRBV10-1	NA	NA	TGCGCCAGCAGTGAGTTTCAGGGGTCCTACGAGCAGTACTTC	CASSEFQGSYEQYF